These T cell receptor beta chains were read from a single sample in a study of sequential checkpoint blockade in melanoma. Generated by immunoSEQ multiplex PCR, the TCRdb table keeps only in-frame clones and is missing some. Found here are fewer than 20,000 clones, 55% to 80% of them singletons; the top ten hold 21%. The source was CD8+ T cells sorted from blood (inferred from file names), collected from a patient given nivolumab and ipilimumab in sequence. Source of these receptors: a human donor with melanoma. Both conserved end residues are part of each CDR3. The D gene is left open where the match is weak. For some rows the clone size is stated as once, few or many, or as a class when expanded; others skip it.

TGTGCCAGCAGCTTACTTAGGGGACAGACCGTTTCCTACGAGCAGTACTTC,CASSLLRGQTVSYEQYF,TRBJ2-7,-,TRBV5-6,TRBD1
TGTGCCAGCAGTCCCGGGACAGCCACTGAAGCTTTCTTT,CASSPGTATEAFF,TRBJ1-1,-,TRBV6-5,TRBD1
TGTGCCAGCAGCCCAGTAGCAGTCAACACTGAAGCTTTCTTT,CASSPVAVNTEAFF,TRBJ1-1,-,TRBV7-9,-
TGCGCCAGCAGCTTGGAGTGGGGGCGGGGGACTGAAGCTTTCTTT,CASSLEWGRGTEAFF,TRBJ1-1,once,TRBV5-1,-
TGTGCCAGCAGTTCCCCCGGAGGTGAGCAGTACTTC,CASSSPGGEQYF,TRBJ2-7,-,TRBV6-5,-
TGTGCCAGCAGTGACTCGGGACTAGACGAGCAGTTCTTC,CASSDSGLDEQFF,TRBJ2-1,-,TRBV6-4,TRBD2
TGCGCCAGCAGCCAAATATGGGGCTACGAGACCCAGTACTTC,CASSQIWGYETQYF,TRBJ2-5,-,TRBV4-1,-
TGTGCCAGTAGTACCAGCCGGGACAGGGGCTCCTACGAGCAGTACTTC,CASSTSRDRGSYEQYF,TRBJ2-7,-,TRBV19,TRBD1
TGTGCCAGCAGTTACAGCGGGACAGGGTCGATCTATGGCTACACCTTC,CASSYSGTGSIYGYTF,TRBJ1-2,once,TRBV6-5,TRBD1
TGTGCTAGCAGCGCCCGCGGGACAGGGTCCAGCTCCTACGAGCAGTACTTC,CASSARGTGSSSYEQYF,TRBJ2-7,-,TRBV7-7,TRBD1
TGTGCCAGCAGTTTATCGCGGGGAGGCGAGCAGTACTTC,CASSLSRGGEQYF,TRBJ2-7,-,TRBV28,-
TGTGCCAGCAGTGAAGCGTCGGAGGGGGCCGGGTCGCATTTT,CASSEASEGAGSHF,TRBJ1-5,few,TRBV6-9,TRBD1
TGTGCCAGCAGCTCGGAGGCGGCGTATGGCTACACCTTC,CASSSEAAYGYTF,TRBJ1-2,once,TRBV7-8,-
TGTGCCAGCAGTTACTCTAGCGGGGGGGCCTACGAGCAGTACTTC,CASSYSSGGAYEQYF,TRBJ2-7,-,TRBV6-5,TRBD2
TGTGCCAGCAGCGTAGGGGGGGAATCCTACGAGCAGTACTTC,CASSVGGESYEQYF,TRBJ2-7,few,TRBV9,-
TGTGCCAGCAGTGAAGTTTGGGCGTCCCGCGAGCAGTACTTC,CASSEVWASREQYF,TRBJ2-7,-,TRBV6-1,-
TGTGCCAGCAGCCCCGGGACAGGGGGCTCTAATGAAAAACTGTTTTTT,CASSPGTGGSNEKLFF,TRBJ1-4,-,TRBV7-3,TRBD1